This T cell receptor (beta chain) was sequenced during a study of somatic mutations in cytotoxic T cells in rheumatoid arthritis. The wider study: Certain V beta antibody-stained T-cell populations, V beta1+ cells sequenced for TCRB among them, were flow-sorted to nearly 100% purity.

Measured with immunoSEQ multiplex PCR; TCRdb has only the in-frame clones, and not every one. The sample contains under 3,000 clones, about 77% of which appear only once. This CDR3 is built from 16 residues. Unmatched junction bases numbered 8, after V lost 3 bases and J lost 7 bases. The germline V gene encodes CDR1 SGHAT and CDR2 FQNNGV. The source material was CD8+ T cells sorted from blood. The clonotype comes from a man between 65 and 79 years old with rheumatoid arthritis. The gene calls are TRBV11-2 and TRBJ2-1, with 11 bases matching TRBD2. CDR3 protein: CASSLKPSGGWNEQFF. In DNA, the CDR3 is TGTGCCAGCAGCTTGAAGCCTAGCGGGGGGTGGAATGAGCAGTTCTTC.